This T cell receptor (beta chain) was documented in a study of cytomegalovirus exposure and HLA in healthy donors. Notes on the study in general: Later, an analysis found that common viral pathogens appeared to be linked with several of the most significant clusters. In an earlier analysis, about 87% or about 30%: the productive usage of most TCR beta V segments.

The V gene lost 1 base and the J gene lost 2 bases, with 15 bases spanning the gap. CDR1 SGDLS and CDR2 YYNGEE come from the germline V gene. The CDR3 is 16 amino acids. In the case of this clone: Its target is not known.

Researchers ran the PCR with 60 Vbeta and 13 Jbeta primers. Some clones are missing from TCRdb's copy, which holds only in-frame ones; the method was immunoSEQ multiplex PCR. This sample carries about 160,000 clones, around 74% of them seen once, and the ten largest clones take roughly 1.9%. The specimen was PBMCs. The source is a female donor in good health and CMV-seronegative. This chain joins TRBV9 and TRBJ2-5; D perhaps matches TRBD2 (7 bases). CDR3 protein: CASSVRAGARQETQYF. For the CDR3, the DNA is TGTGCCAGCAGCGTACGGGCGGGGGCACGACAAGAGACCCAGTACTTC.